This passage covers 3 T cell receptor beta chains from one sample sequenced in a study of identical twins. One entry per CDR3 protein, called by TCRdb with MiXCR from the 5' RACE reads. The sample records hundreds of thousands of distinct CDR3 sequences, 8.6% being singletons. This sample was shared with a second study, whose subject was yellow fever vaccine responses in identical twins.

Sequenced sample: PBMCs. The origin of the receptors is a woman aged 18-35 years in good health.

J is TRBJ2-5 and V is TRBV6-2 or TRBV6-3; possibly TRBD2 for D (6 bases). V was cut by 5 bases and J by 2 bases, with 15 bases left in between. CDR3 size: 15 residues. Per the germline V gene, CDR1 is MNHEY and CDR2 is SVGEGT. This CDR3 is CASSTPMGGQETQYF. For the CDR3, the DNA is TGTGCCAGCAGTACCCCGATGGGGGGACAAGAGACCCAGTACTTC.

The chain employs TRBV7-2 and TRBJ2-3; D tentatively fits TRBD1 or TRBD2 (5 bases each). The germline V gene encodes CDR1 SGHTA and CDR2 FQGNSA. CDR3 length: 13 residues. Trimming left V 5 bases short and J 8 bases short, with 14 bases between. CDR3 loop: CASSTLGTATQYF. DNA for the CDR3: TGTGCCAGCAGCACCCTGGGGACCGCTACGCAGTATTTT.

V gene TRBV4-3 combines with J gene TRBJ2-7, with D possibly TRBD2 on 5 matching bases. Looked up from germline, CDR1 is LGHNA and CDR2 is YSLEER. CDR3 size: 14 residues. V gave up 2 bases and J gave up 2 bases, with 10 bases separating them. The CDR3 sequence is CASSQTLEAYEQYF. The CDR3 DNA reads as TGCGCCAGCAGCCAAACCCTGGAGGCCTACGAGCAGTACTTC.